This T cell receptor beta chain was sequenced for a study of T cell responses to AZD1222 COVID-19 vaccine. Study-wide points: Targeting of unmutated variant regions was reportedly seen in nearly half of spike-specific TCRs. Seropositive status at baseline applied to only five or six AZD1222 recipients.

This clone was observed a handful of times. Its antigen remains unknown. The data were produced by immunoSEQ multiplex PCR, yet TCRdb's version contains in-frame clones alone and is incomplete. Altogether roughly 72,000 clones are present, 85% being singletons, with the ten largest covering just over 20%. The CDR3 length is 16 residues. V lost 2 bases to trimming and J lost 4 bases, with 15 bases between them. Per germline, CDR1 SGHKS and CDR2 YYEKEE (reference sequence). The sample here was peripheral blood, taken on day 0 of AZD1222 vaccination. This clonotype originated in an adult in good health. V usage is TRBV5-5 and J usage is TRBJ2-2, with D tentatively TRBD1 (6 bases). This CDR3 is CASSLGTSTLTGELFF. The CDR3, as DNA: TGTGCCAGCAGCTTAGGGACATCTACCCTCACCGGGGAGCTGTTTTTT.